What follows are 2 T cell receptor beta chains derived from one specimen sequenced in a study of shared clonotypes between healthy human individuals. Profiling relied on immunoSEQ multiplex PCR, and the TCRdb table lists in-frame clones only, not all of them. The repertoire holds some 2.4 million clones, 80% to 95% seen once, with approximately 0.37% in the top ten. Sequencing was done on a sample of naive CD4+ T cells from PBMCs. Indicated subset: CD45RA+ positively selected. The receptors derive from a man aged 18 to 29 in good health. Some clones in this sample may be carry-over from other donors' samples.

The chain employs TRBV7-8 and TRBJ1-1, with unresolved D. V gave up 2 bases and J gave up 1 base, with 11 bases separating them. The germline V gene has CDR1 SGHVS and CDR2 FQNEAQ. This CDR3 is 15 amino acids long. CDR3 in amino acids: CASSLWVKENTEAFF. As DNA, the CDR3 is TGTGCCAGCAGCTTATGGGTGAAGGAGAACACTGAAGCTTTCTTT.

Worth noting for this clone: The sample contains more than one DNA sequence encoding this CDR3. The CDR3 DNA sequence: TGTGCCAGCAGCTTGGGACAGGGGAACTATGGCTACACCTTC. Amino acids: CASSLGQGNYGYTF. This rearrangement joins TRBV5-5 to TRBJ1-2; 8 bases agree with TRBD1. The trim removed 0 bases at V and 2 bases at J, leaving 0 bases unmatched. The CDR3 covers 14 residues. From germline, CDR1 is SGHKS and CDR2 YYEKEE (reference sequence).